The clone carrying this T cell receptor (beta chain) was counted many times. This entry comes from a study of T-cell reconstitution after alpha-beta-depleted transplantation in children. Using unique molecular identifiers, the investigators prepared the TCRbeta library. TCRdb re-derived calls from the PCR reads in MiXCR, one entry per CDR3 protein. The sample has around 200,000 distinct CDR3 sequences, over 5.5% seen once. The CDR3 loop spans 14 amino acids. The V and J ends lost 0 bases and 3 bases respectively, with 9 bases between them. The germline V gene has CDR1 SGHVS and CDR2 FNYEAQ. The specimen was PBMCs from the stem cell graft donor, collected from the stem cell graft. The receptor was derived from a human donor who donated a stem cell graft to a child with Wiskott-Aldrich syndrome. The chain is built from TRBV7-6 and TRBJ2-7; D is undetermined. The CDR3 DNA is TGTGCCAGCAGCTTAGCGGGCAGTAACTACGAGCAGTACTTC. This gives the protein CASSLAGSNYEQYF. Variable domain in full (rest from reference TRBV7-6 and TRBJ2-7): GAGVSQSPRYKVTKRGQDVALRCDPISGHVSLYWYRQALGQGPEFLTYFNYEAQQDKSGLPNDRFSAERPEGSISTLTIQRTEQRDSAMYRCASSLAGSNYEQYFGPGTRLTVT.